The 6 T cell receptor beta chains in this list originate from one sample, sequenced in a study of shared clonotypes between healthy human individuals. Generated by immunoSEQ multiplex PCR, the TCRdb table keeps only in-frame clones and is missing some. The sample holds 600,000 to 700,000 clones, about 80% seen once. Sequences were obtained from memory CD4+ T cells sorted from blood. Subset given: CD45RA-negative fraction. The receptors shown here come from a woman in her thirties in good health.

V usage is TRBV10-1 and J usage is TRBJ2-7; D is uncertain. Germline CDR1 is WNHNN and CDR2 is SYGVQD (reference sequence). Trimming left V 8 bases short and J 7 bases short, with 27 bases between. This CDR3 is built from 16 residues. The CDR3 DNA follows: TGCGCCAGCTCTGACTCGACGGGTTTTCCGGGCCAAGAGCAGTACTTC. This sequence encodes CASSDSTGFPGQEQYF.

This chain links TRBV5-1 with TRBJ2-1; D is tentatively TRBD1 or TRBD2 (5 bases each). CDR3 size: 16 residues. V lost 5 bases and J lost 2, with 17 bases in between. The germline V gene has CDR1 SGHRS and CDR2 YFSETQ. The CDR3 DNA reads as TGCGCCAGCAGACCTCTGCCGGGACCAACCTACAATGAGCAGTTCTTC. Translation gives CASRPLPGPTYNEQFF.

The J gene is TRBJ2-2, the V gene TRBV29-1; weak D call: TRBD2 (6 bases). CDR1 and CDR2 (germline): SQVTM, ANQGSEA. With 4 bases removed from V and 3 bases from J, the gap between germline ends came to 12 bases. CDR3 length: 14 residues. The CDR3 DNA is TGCAGCGTTGTAACTAGCACTTACACCGGGGAGCTGTTTTTT. Residues: CSVVTSTYTGELFF.

This clone was seen more than once but under ten times. The chain is built from TRBV11-3 and TRBJ2-1, with 8 bases lining up with TRBD1. Germline V gene lookup returns CDR1 SGHNT and CDR2 YENEEA. Germline trimming cut 6 bases from V and 5 bases from J; bases unmatched to any gene: 12. The CDR3 totals 16 residues. The DNA of the CDR3 is TGTGCCAGCAGTTCAAACAGGGGGAAATTCGACAATGAGCAGTTCTTC. Amino acids: CASSSNRGKFDNEQFF.

The V and J genes are TRBV7-9 and TRBJ2-6, with TRBD2 matching 14 bases. Unmatched junction bases numbered 8, after V lost 6 bases and J lost 4 bases. Per germline, CDR1 SEHNR and CDR2 FQNEAQ (reference sequence). The CDR3 is made up of 18 amino acids. The CDR3 bases are TGTGCCAGCAGTTGGACTAGCGGGAGGCCGAGGGGGGCCAACGTCCTGACTTTC. Amino acids: CASSWTSGRPRGANVLTF.

The table lists this clone with a few counts. The same CDR3 is also encoded by other DNA sequences in this sample. This chain joins TRBV19 and TRBJ2-7; no clear D. The germline gives CDR1 LNHDA, CDR2 SQIVND (reference sequence). The CDR3 contains 11 residues. The germline V and J ends were trimmed by 5 bases and 3 bases, with 5 bases remaining between them. CDR3 DNA: TGTGCCAGTAGTGGGTACTACGAGCAGTACTTC. Its translation is CASSGYYEQYF.